Below are 21 T cell receptor beta chains sequenced from a single sample in a study of CD8+CD57+ T cells in acquired aplastic anemia. Template material for TCR beta VDJ and CDR3 profiling consisted of genomic DNA. TCRdb processed the reads anew with MiXCR; each CDR3 protein has one entry. The sample contains 180,000 or so distinct CDR3 sequences, 48% of which appear only once. Patients chosen for sequencing had shown CD8+CD57+ cell expansion by flow cytometry. The sample comprised sorted CD4+, CD8+, or CD8+CD57+ T cells (not recorded which) from PBMCs. The source is a human donor with aplastic anemia.

This clonotype appeared many times. The V and J genes are TRBV29-1 and TRBJ2-1, with D unclear. There are 12 residues in the CDR3. Germline assignment: CDR1 SQVTM and CDR2 ANQGSEA. V was trimmed by 4 bases and J by 6 bases, leaving 10 bases between them. CDR3 residues: CSVAGGINEQFF. Written as DNA, the CDR3 is TGCAGCGTTGCCGGTGGGATCAATGAGCAGTTCTTC.

This clonotype was detected only a few times. V gene TRBV25-1 combines with J gene TRBJ1-6, with 7 positions matching TRBD1. The germline V gene has CDR1 MGHDK and CDR2 SYGVNS. The CDR3 totals 14 residues. Trimming cost V 8 bases and J 7 bases; bases outside gene matches: 8. The CDR3 region has the DNA TGTGCCAGCGAGAATCAGGGGGAGAATTCACCCCTCCACTTT. Its translation is CASENQGENSPLHF.

V usage is TRBV11-1 and J usage is TRBJ2-3, with 8 bases aligning to TRBD2. The CDR3 has 17 residues. Trimming at V came to 5 bases and at J to 5 bases, leaving 15 bases not matched to a gene. CDR1 and CDR2 from the germline V gene are SGHAT and FQDESV (reference sequence). The CDR3 DNA is TGTGCCAGCAGCACCCAGAGCGGGGGTGGTTATGTAGATACGCAGTATTTT. Protein product: CASSTQSGGGYVDTQYF. Full variable domain (outside the CDR3, taken from reference TRBV11-1 and TRBJ2-3): EAEVAQSPRYKITEKSQAVAFWCDPISGHATLYWYRQILGQGPELLVQFQDESVVDDSQLPKDRFSAERLKGVDSTLKIQPAELGDSAMYLCASSTQSGGGYVDTQYFGPGTRLTVL.

This clonotype was detected many times. The gene calls are TRBV20-1 and TRBJ2-3, with TRBD2 matching 9 bases. The J segment lost 4 bases and the V segment lost 4 bases, leaving 9 bases of the junction unmatched. The CDR3 spans 15 residues. Germline CDR1 is DFQATT and CDR2 is SNEGSKA (reference sequence). The CDR3 sequence is CSATSQTSGSDTQYF. The CDR3 DNA follows: TGCAGTGCTACGAGTCAGACTAGCGGTTCAGATACGCAGTATTTT.

This clonotype was seen ten or more times. This chain connects TRBV3-1 to TRBJ1-5; a weak D match, TRBD1 (6 bases). V dropped 4 bases and J dropped 5 bases, with 18 bases sitting between them. Germline lookup yields CDR1 LGHDT and CDR2 YNNKEL (reference sequence). CDR3 size: 16 residues. The chain's CDR3 is CASSLGQGRHHQPQHF. In nucleotides, the CDR3 is TGTGCCAGCAGCCTGGGGCAGGGGCGCCACCATCAGCCCCAGCATTTT. The complete variable domain, with remaining parts taken from reference TRBV3-1 and TRBJ1-5, reads DTAVSQTPKYLVTQMGNDKSIKCEQNLGHDTMYWYKQDSKKFLKIMFSYNNKELIINETVPNRFSPKSPDKAHLNLHINSLELGDSAVYFCASSLGQGRHHQPQHFGDGTRLSIL.

The sample holds many counts of this clonotype. V gene TRBV7-2 combines with J gene TRBJ1-1; perhaps TRBD1 as D (6 bases). In germline, CDR1 is SGHTA, CDR2 FQGNSA. The CDR3 has 15 amino acids. V lost 2 bases and J 5 bases, leaving 15 bases between the germline ends. The CDR3 DNA is TGTGCCAGCAGCTTATACCGGGCAGGGACAACTGAAGCTTTCTTT. Amino acid sequence: CASSLYRAGTTEAFF.

In its sample, this clonotype was seen many times. The chain carries TRBV5-6 and TRBJ1-5; possibly TRBD1 for D (6 bases). V lost 0 bases, J lost 6 bases, and 10 bases lay in between. There are 14 residues in the CDR3. CDR1 and CDR2 (germline): SGHDT, YYEEEE. DNA for the CDR3: TGTGCCAGCAGCTTGGACGGCAGGGGTCAGCCCCAGCATTTT. Translation: CASSLDGRGQPQHF.

This clonotype was recorded once. V usage is TRBV5-4 and J usage is TRBJ2-7; D is unresolved. The CDR3 sequence is 13 residues long. Germline V lookup: CDR1 SGHNT, CDR2 YYREEE (reference sequence). Trimming shortened V by 4 bases and J by 3 bases, and 11 bases separated the two germline ends. The CDR3 nucleotides are TGTGCCAGCAGCCGTCTCGCCGACTACGAGCAGTACTTC. Residues: CASSRLADYEQYF.

The chain recombines TRBV19 with TRBJ1-2, with 7 bases lining up with TRBD1. Losses at the gene ends were 6 bases for V and 4 bases for J; bases not matched to a gene: 8. CDR1 LNHDA and CDR2 SQIVND come from the germline V gene (reference sequence). CDR3 length: 14 residues. The CDR3: CASRRQGEGYGYTF. DNA for the CDR3: TGTGCCAGTAGACGACAGGGCGAGGGCTATGGCTACACCTTC.

The V call is TRBV19, the J call TRBJ2-7; D possibly uses TRBD1 or TRBD2 (5 bases each). The V gene lost 8 bases and the J gene lost 3 bases, with 17 bases spanning the gap. CDR3 length: 14 residues. From germline, CDR1 is LNHDA and CDR2 SQIVND (reference sequence). The CDR3 is CASSFTGTGYEQYF. The CDR3 DNA follows: TGTGCCAGTTCCTTTACGGGGACGGGCTACGAGCAGTACTTC.

This chain joins TRBV15 and TRBJ2-1; D is ambiguous. V lost 0 bases to trimming and J lost 3 bases, with 9 bases between them. CDR1 and CDR2 (germline): LNHNV, YYDKDF (reference sequence). The CDR3 consists of 15 residues. The CDR3 reads CATSRDRTDYNEQFF. CDR3 DNA: TGTGCCACCAGCAGAGATAGGACGGACTACAATGAGCAGTTCTTC.

The chain employs TRBV15 and TRBJ1-2, with D possibly being TRBD1 (6 bases). Trimming stripped 0 bases from V and 5 bases from J, with 19 bases between. The CDR3 runs 17 residues. Germline V lookup: CDR1 LNHNV, CDR2 YYDKDF (reference sequence). CDR3 loop: CATSRDGYRDLGYGYTF. The CDR3 DNA follows: TGTGCCACCAGCAGAGACGGATACAGGGACCTGGGGTATGGCTACACCTTC.

V is TRBV29-1 and J is TRBJ1-2; perhaps TRBD1 as D (6 bases). This CDR3 spans 13 amino acids. Trimming took off 2 bases at V and 2 bases at J, with 9 bases between the two ends. CDR1 is SQVTM, CDR2 ANQGSEA, per germline. The CDR3 loop reads CSVERTANYGYTF. The CDR3 DNA sequence: TGCAGCGTTGAACGGACAGCCAACTATGGCTACACCTTC.

The table lists this clonotype with many counts. The V and J genes are TRBV10-3 and TRBJ2-2, with D hard to call. The germline gives CDR1 ENHRY, CDR2 SYGVKD. Trimming took 0 bases from V and 2 from J, leaving 10 bases between them. CDR3 length: 16 residues. The CDR3 is CAISESGQQNTGELFF. CDR3 nucleotide sequence: TGTGCCATCAGTGAGTCCGGGCAGCAAAACACCGGGGAGCTGTTTTTT.

Comment on this clonotype: Compared with germline, one end of the junction differs, possibly owing to a read error. This rearrangement joins TRBV19 to TRBJ1-2, with D unclear. The CDR3 length is 16 residues. Germline V CDR1 and CDR2: LNHDA, SQIVND (reference sequence). The CDR3 DNA is TGTGCCAGTAGTGCCAATAATCGACACCCCGTGGGTGGCCACACCTTC. The encoded protein is CASSANNRHPVGGHTF.

This chain connects TRBV7-8 to TRBJ2-1, with 8 bases lining up with TRBD1. Germline V gene data show CDR1 as SGHVS and CDR2 as FQNEAQ. This CDR3 spans 13 amino acids. J gave up 7 bases and V 5 bases, and 4 bases lay outside the gene matches. CDR3 sequence: CASSTRDRNEQFF. The DNA for the CDR3 is TGTGCCAGCAGCACCCGGGACAGGAATGAGCAGTTCTTC.

V gene TRBV24-1 combines with J gene TRBJ2-1; perhaps TRBD2 as D (6 bases). The germline V gene encodes CDR1 KGHDR and CDR2 SFDVKD. The V end was cut by 4 bases, the J end by 5 bases, with 20 bases between. This CDR3 spans 17 amino acids. The CDR3 DNA follows: TGTGCCACCAGTGACCTCCCCCAAGCGGGCACTCACAATGAGCAGTTCTTC. Protein product: CATSDLPQAGTHNEQFF.

The table lists this clonotype with a few counts. The gene calls are TRBV2 and TRBJ1-3; possibly TRBD1 for D (6 bases). This CDR3 is built from 12 residues. The germline CDR1 and CDR2 sequences are SNHLY and FYNNEI. The V end was cut by 9 bases, the J end by 4 bases, with 10 bases between. CDR3 bases: TGTGCCAGTCGACAGGCGGGAAACACCATATATTTT. Translation gives CASRQAGNTIYF.

As to this clonotype: It may be a read error: a sequence one base away is much more abundant. This sequence joins TRBV10-3 and TRBJ2-1, with TRBD2 matching 15 bases. Per the germline V gene, CDR1 is ENHRY and CDR2 is SYGVKD. Losses at the gene ends were 5 bases for V and 8 bases for J; bases not matched to a gene: 4. The CDR3 covers 15 residues. The CDR3 DNA reads TGTGCCATCAGTCCGGGACTAGCGGGGGGTTATGAGCAGTTCTTC. It codes for CAISPGLAGGYEQFF.

A remark on this clonotype: A read error may produce the germline difference seen at one junction end. The chain is built from TRBV6-1 and TRBJ2-3; 8 nucleotides match TRBD2. Per germline, CDR1 MNHNS and CDR2 SASEGT. The CDR3 consists of 13 residues. CDR3 sequence: CASREAGADTQYF. The CDR3 coding sequence is TGTGCCAGCAGAGAAGCGGGAGCAGATACGCAGTATTTT.

This clonotype was counted many times. This sequence joins TRBV5-1 and TRBJ1-3; 7 bases map to TRBD1. Germline V gene data show CDR1 as SGHRS and CDR2 as YFSETQ. J was trimmed by 0 bases and V by 4 bases; bases with no gene match: 7. This CDR3 contains 16 residues. The DNA for the CDR3 is TGCGCCAGCAGCCCGACAGGGCCAAGCTCTGGAAACACCATATATTTT. It yields the protein CASSPTGPSSGNTIYF.